This T cell receptor beta chain was identified during a study of CD8 T cells in Susac syndrome. It was with random hexamers that 0.5 to 1 ug RNA was reverse transcribed. The authors amplified TCR beta CDR3 across 54 Vbeta and 13 Jbeta using immunoSEQ multiplex PCR. TCRdb reanalysed the immunoSEQ multiplex PCR reads using MiXCR and keeps one entry per CDR3 protein. The sample yields around 200,000 distinct CDR3 sequences, 85% to 95% seen once. The germline V and J ends were trimmed by 0 bases and 4 bases, with 6 bases remaining between them. Germline loops: CDR1 MRHNA, CDR2 SNTAGT. CDR3 length equals 14 residues. Blood CD8+ and CD4+ T cells underwent high-throughput TCR beta sequencing. Controls were healthy donors (matched for age and sex). Bulk CD8+ and CD4+ cells came from magnetic negative isolation; CD8+ TEMRA by FACS.

Sequencing input: CD4+ T cells from PBMCs. The chain is built from TRBV6-4 and TRBJ2-2, with D hard to call. This sequence originates from a human donor in good health. DNA of the CDR3: TGTGCCAGCAGTGACTCCCGAACCACCGGGGAGCTGTTTTTT. Its translation: CASSDSRTTGELFF.